This T cell receptor (beta chain) emerged from a study of T cells in Graves' hyperthyroidism and ophthalmopathy. The CDR3 has 15 residues. CDR1 and CDR2 (germline): WNHNN, SYGVQD (reference sequence). Trimming took 0 bases from V and 5 from J, leaving 13 bases between them. In its sample, this clonotype was seen a few times. No antigen is known for it. Study results and caveats: Blood samples included most of the expanded thyroid clonotypes exceeding 0.001.

TCR beta CDR3 regions were amplified from RNA. Carried out on the TCR CDR3, a first-round RT-PCR used the HTBI primer set. MiXCR, applied by TCRdb to the multiplex PCR reads, yields one record per CDR3 protein. The sample has 550,000 to 700,000 distinct CDR3 sequences; about half are singletons. The chain recombines TRBV10-1 with TRBJ1-1; maybe TRBD1 (6 bases). The sequence came from an adult woman with Graves' disease, either hyperthyroidism or ophthalmopathy (not recorded which). Sequencing used peripheral blood or thyroid tissue (not recorded which). CDR3 in amino acids: CASSESKQGWTEAFF. For the CDR3, the DNA is TGCGCCAGCAGTGAGTCGAAACAGGGTTGGACTGAAGCTTTCTTT.